A single sample is the source of the 21 T cell receptor beta chains below, sequenced in a study of T cell responses to AZD1222 COVID-19 vaccine. TCRdb keeps only in-frame clones here, not all; method: immunoSEQ multiplex PCR. The repertoire includes about 130,000 clones, 86% of them detected once, and approximately 12% sits in the top ten. The material was peripheral blood, obtained on day 0 of AZD1222 vaccination. The source is an adult in good health.

The chain combines TRBV11-3 with TRBJ1-1; no clear D. The germline V gene encodes CDR1 SGHNT and CDR2 YENEEA. The CDR3 has 11 amino acids. V shed 6 bases and J shed 4 bases, with 6 bases lying between them. As DNA, the CDR3 is TGTGCCAGCAGTGATGGCACTGAAGCTTTCTTT. Amino acids: CASSDGTEAFF.

The rearrangement links TRBV7-2 to TRBJ2-7, with D tentatively TRBD2 (6 bases). This CDR3 is 15 amino acids long. V was pared by 1 base and J by 3 bases, with 13 bases between. The germline CDR1 and CDR2 sequences are SGHTA and FQGNSA. The CDR3 sequence is CASSLDAGTNYEQYF. The CDR3 region has the DNA TGTGCCAGCAGCTTAGATGCGGGGACCAACTACGAGCAGTACTTC.

This clone was seen a few times. This sequence joins TRBV28 and TRBJ2-7; D possibly corresponds to TRBD2 (5 bases). Between the trimmed V and J ends, which lost 10 bases and 0 bases, there was a span of 10 bases. This CDR3 is 12 amino acids long. The germline V gene has CDR1 MDHEN and CDR2 SYDVKM. DNA for the CDR3: TGTGCCACCGGCGGGTTCTCCTACGAGCAGTACTTC. It translates to CATGGFSYEQYF. The full variable domain, its missing parts supplied by reference TRBV28 and TRBJ2-7, is DVKVTQSSRYLVKRTGEKVFLECVQDMDHENMFWYRQDPGLGLRLIYFSYDVKMKEKGDIPEGYSVSREKKERFSLILESASTNQTSMYLCATGGFSYEQYFGPGTRLTVT.

This chain uses TRBV4-3 with TRBJ1-1, with 9 bases aligning to TRBD1. Looked up from germline, CDR1 is LGHNA and CDR2 is YSLEER. Unmatched junction bases numbered 5, after V lost 1 base and J lost 2 bases. The CDR3 has 16 amino acids. The CDR3 DNA reads TGCGCCAGCAGCCAAGTTTGGACAGGGGTCAACACTGAAGCTTTCTTT. Translating gives CASSQVWTGVNTEAFF.

The chain combines TRBV6-6 with TRBJ2-4, with 8 bases identical to TRBD1. The junction had 6 bases not matched to a gene; V was cut back by 9 bases and J by 8 bases. CDR1 is MNHNY, CDR2 SVGAGI, per germline (reference sequence). This CDR3 comprises 12 residues. The DNA for the CDR3 is TGTGCCAGTAGGACAGGGTTCGACATTCAGTACTTC. This gives the protein CASRTGFDIQYF.

The chain couples TRBV7-8 to TRBJ1-5; the match to TRBD1 covers 10 bases. CDR3 length equals 20 residues. V trimming: 1 base; J trimming: 1 base; junction bases outside the gene matches: 13. From germline, CDR1 is SGHVS and CDR2 FQNEAQ. CDR3 amino acids: CASSLGRIPGQGLSNQPQHF. For the CDR3, the DNA is TGTGCCAGCAGCTTAGGAAGAATCCCGGGACAGGGGTTAAGCAATCAGCCCCAGCATTTT. Supplemented by reference TRBV7-8 and TRBJ1-5, the full variable domain reads GAGVSQSPRYKVAKRGQDVALRCDPISGHVSLFWYQQALGQGPEFLTYFQNEAQLDKSGLPSDRFFAERPEGSVSTLKIQRTQQEDSAVYLCASSLGRIPGQGLSNQPQHFGDGTRLSIL.

The chain employs TRBV5-1 and TRBJ1-1; no definite D call. CDR1 and CDR2 (germline): SGHRS, YFSETQ. The ends were cut back, 0 bases at V and 0 bases at J, with 6 bases in the middle. The CDR3 consists of 14 residues. The DNA of the CDR3 is TGCGCCAGCAGCTTGGTTCAGATGAACACTGAAGCTTTCTTT. Its protein product is CASSLVQMNTEAFF.

V usage is TRBV7-3 and J usage is TRBJ2-3, with 7 positions matching TRBD1. Trimming at V came to 8 bases and at J to 2 bases, leaving 7 bases not matched to a gene. CDR3 length: 14 residues. Germline-derived CDR1 and CDR2 are SGHTA and FQGTGA. The CDR3 is CASARGGNTDTQYF. The DNA of the CDR3 is TGTGCCAGCGCACGAGGGGGCAACACAGATACGCAGTATTTT.

This rearrangement joins TRBV7-9 to TRBJ1-4; D is undetermined. V lost 5 bases, J lost 3 bases, and 16 bases lay in between. Germline values: CDR1 SEHNR, CDR2 FQNEAQ (reference sequence). The CDR3 length is 16 residues. The CDR3 reads CASSLGSGPSNEKLFF. In nucleotides, the CDR3 is TGTGCCAGCAGCCTAGGCTCAGGACCGTCTAATGAAAAACTGTTTTTT.

The CDR3: CASSFMSSYNEQFF. In DNA form, the CDR3 reads TGTGCCAGCAGCTTCATGAGCTCCTACAATGAGCAGTTCTTC. The V and J genes are TRBV6-5 and TRBJ2-1, with D hard to call. CDR3 length: 14 residues. Germline V lookup: CDR1 MNHEY, CDR2 SVGAGI. Trimming took 6 bases from V and 0 from J, leaving 9 bases between them.

This clone has only a few counts. The gene calls are TRBV19 and TRBJ1-1, with a possible D match to TRBD1 (6 bases). Germline assignment: CDR1 LNHDA and CDR2 SQIVND (reference sequence). This CDR3 spans 15 amino acids. V was pared by 4 bases and J by 1 base, with 13 bases between. CDR3 DNA sequence: TGTGCCAGTAGTAGGGGTGGACAGTCGAACACTGAAGCTTTCTTT. This codes for CASSRGGQSNTEAFF. Filled out from reference TRBV19 and TRBJ1-1, the complete variable domain reads DGGITQSPKYLFRKEGQNVTLSCEQNLNHDAMYWYRQDPGQGLRLIYYSQIVNDFQKGDIAEGYSVSREKKESFPLTVTSAQKNPTAFYLCASSRGGQSNTEAFFGQGTRLTVV.

The chain links TRBV11-2 to TRBJ2-3, with TRBD2 identical over 10 bases. CDR1 is SGHAT, CDR2 FQNNGV, per germline. The CDR3 consists of 17 residues. Losses at the gene ends were 5 bases for V and 5 bases for J; bases not matched to a gene: 13. The CDR3 loop is CASSARPSGGAGDTQYF. The CDR3 coding sequence is TGTGCCAGCAGCGCCAGACCCAGCGGGGGGGCTGGAGATACGCAGTATTTT.

The chain uses TRBV12-3 or TRBV12-4 and TRBJ1-6, with D tentatively TRBD1 (5 bases). The CDR3 spans 11 residues. Trimming shortened V by 5 bases and J by 12 bases, and 8 bases separated the two germline ends. The CDR3 region has the DNA TGTGCCAGCAGTCCTGGGGGACCCCTCCACTTT. Translating gives CASSPGGPLHF.

J is TRBJ1-1 and V is TRBV7-8, with D possibly matching TRBD1 (5 bases). Germline CDR1 reads SGHVS; CDR2 reads FQNEAQ. With 5 bases removed from V and 4 bases from J, the gap between germline ends came to 17 bases. The CDR3 spans 15 residues. In DNA form, the CDR3 reads TGTGCCAGCAGCGCCCGCAGGGAGAGCGGCACTGAAGCTTTCTTT. This gives the protein CASSARRESGTEAFF.

V and J are TRBV14 and TRBJ2-1; 10 bases are shared with TRBD2. Trimming took 2 bases from V and 13 from J; bases not matched to a gene: 11. Germline loops: CDR1 SGHDN, CDR2 FVKESK. The CDR3 is made up of 15 amino acids. CDR3 sequence: CASSQKLTLAGDQFF. The CDR3 DNA reads TGTGCCAGCAGCCAAAAATTAACTCTAGCGGGGGACCAGTTCTTC.

The V gene is TRBV2, the J gene TRBJ2-1; 10 nucleotides agree with TRBD2. This CDR3 comprises 15 residues. V shed 6 bases and J 0 bases; nucleotides not matched to a gene: 2. Germline values: CDR1 SNHLY, CDR2 FYNNEI. CDR3 sequence: CASSTSGNSYNEQFF. The CDR3 bases are TGTGCCAGCAGCACTAGCGGGAACTCCTACAATGAGCAGTTCTTC. The entire variable domain, with the rest obtained from reference TRBV2 and TRBJ2-1, is as follows: EPEVTQTPSHQVTQMGQEVILRCVPISNHLYFYWYRQILGQKVEFLVSFYNNEISEKSEIFDDQFSVERPDGSNFTLKIRSTKLEDSAMYFCASSTSGNSYNEQFFGPGTRLTVL.

The chain has TRBV10-3 and TRBJ2-2; D not resolved. Germline V gene lookup returns CDR1 ENHRY and CDR2 SYGVKD. CDR3 size: 13 residues. The germline V and J ends were trimmed by 8 bases and 2 bases, with 9 bases remaining between them. The CDR3 region has the DNA TGTGCCATCGAAACGGTTAACACCGGGGAGCTGTTTTTT. It translates to CAIETVNTGELFF.

The chain uses TRBV6-5 and TRBJ1-2; TRBD1 might be the D (6 bases). The V gene's germline CDR1 is MNHEY and CDR2 SVGAGI. This CDR3 has 15 amino acids. Between the trimmed V and J ends, which lost 2 bases and 6 bases, there was a span of 16 bases. DNA of the CDR3: TGTGCCAGCAGTTACACCCTACAGGGTAGGGATGGCTACACCTTC. Its translation is CASSYTLQGRDGYTF.

The chain has TRBV12-3 or TRBV12-4 and TRBJ1-1; D may be TRBD1 (5 bases). Trimming took 2 bases from V and 9 from J, leaving 7 bases between them. The CDR3 runs 11 residues. In DNA form, the CDR3 reads TGTGCCAGCAGTTTACAGGGTAAAGCTTTCTTT. Translation gives CASSLQGKAFF.

The chain joins TRBV28 to TRBJ1-5; D unclear. V shed 5 bases and J shed 3 bases, with 8 bases lying between them. This CDR3 contains 13 residues. Germline assignment: CDR1 MDHEN and CDR2 SYDVKM. CDR3 in DNA: TGTGCCAGCAGTCAGAGACCCAATCAGCCCCAGCATTTT. It is translated as CASSQRPNQPQHF.

V and J are TRBV27 and TRBJ1-5, with 9 bases aligning to TRBD1. CDR3 length: 14 amino acids. The V segment lost 3 bases and the J segment 6 bases; nucleotides outside the gene matches: 3. CDR1 is MNHEY, CDR2 SMNVEV, per germline (reference sequence). CDR3 protein: CASSFGDRAQPQHF. DNA for the CDR3: TGTGCCAGCAGTTTCGGGGACAGGGCTCAGCCCCAGCATTTT.